These 3 T cell receptor beta chains originate from one sample sequenced in a study of T cell repertoires in cytomegalovirus infection. TCRdb fed the reads into MiXCR, producing one record per CDR3 protein. This table has approximately 990,000 distinct CDR3 sequences, roughly 31% appearing once. Their antigen targets remain unknown. The source material was cultured CD8+ T cells from PBMCs, sampled from culture after CMV antigen stimulation. Receptors originate from a human donor in good health (CMV status not recorded). Some clones in this sample may be carry-over from other donors' samples.

V and J are TRBV19 and TRBJ2-1, with 12 bases aligning to TRBD2. Germline V gene sequence: CDR1 LNHDA, CDR2 SQIVND (reference sequence). This CDR3 comprises 17 residues. After removal of 5 bases from V and 2 bases from J, the junction contained 7 bases not matched to a gene. This chain's CDR3 is CASSVTSGGPTYNEQFF. Written as DNA, the CDR3 is TGTGCCAGTAGTGTTACTAGCGGGGGGCCGACCTACAATGAGCAGTTCTTC.

V and J are TRBV5-1 and TRBJ1-1, with D maybe TRBD1 (5 bases). Germline V gives CDR1 SGHRS, CDR2 YFSETQ. The CDR3 sequence is 15 residues long. Between the trimmed V and J ends, which lost 0 bases and 0 bases, there was a span of 9 bases. The chain's CDR3 is CASSLEVGVNTEAFF. For the CDR3, the DNA is TGCGCCAGCAGCTTGGAGGTAGGGGTGAACACTGAAGCTTTCTTT.

This clonotype turned up a few times. This chain uses TRBV7-9 with TRBJ1-5; tentative D call: TRBD1 (5 bases). This CDR3 spans 15 amino acids. In germline, CDR1 is SEHNR, CDR2 FQNEAQ (reference sequence). Trimming pared 0 bases from V and 6 bases from J, leaving 12 bases between. The CDR3 reads CASSLARAGLQPQHF. The CDR3 region has the DNA TGTGCCAGCAGCTTAGCCCGCGCAGGGCTTCAGCCCCAGCATTTT.